This T cell receptor (beta chain) was documented in a study of cytomegalovirus exposure and HLA in healthy donors. For the study at large: Among the approximately 430 donors who were genotyped, over 70% fell in the genetic ancestry cluster that is associated with self-reported Caucasian donors.

Regarding the study as a whole: Prior analysis indicated that the majority of TCR beta V segments exhibited productivity approximately 90% or approximately 30% of the time.

This PCR relied on a set of 60 Vbeta primers and 13 Jbeta primers. The repertoire was sequenced with immunoSEQ multiplex PCR; TCRdb's copy has only in-frame clones and lacks some. The profile covers 84,000 or so clones, with around 77% appearing a single time and 2.5% to 4% taken by the ten largest. Concerning this clone: Its specificity is unknown.

This clonotype was sampled from a man aged 50 to 59 in good health and CMV-seronegative. Sequenced material: PBMCs.

Here the CDR3 reads CAWSVKLYEQYF. The CDR3 DNA reads TGTGCCTGGAGTGTAAAGCTCTACGAGCAGTACTTC. The rearrangement links TRBV30 to TRBJ2-7; D ambiguous. CDR3 length equals 12 residues. Germline V gene lookup returns CDR1 GTSNPN and CDR2 SVGIG (reference sequence). Trimming left V 0 bases short and J 3 bases short, with 6 bases between.